This passage covers 25 T cell receptor beta chains from one sample sequenced in a study of cytomegalovirus exposure and HLA in healthy donors. Only in-frame clones appear in the TCRdb table, and some are missing; sequencing was by immunoSEQ multiplex PCR. The sample yields 100,000 to 150,000 clones, about 96% seen once. Sequencing input: PBMCs. All receptors derive from a man between 18 and 35 years old in good health and CMV-seronegative.

The chain carries TRBV19 and TRBJ1-1; 8 bases are shared with TRBD1. CDR1 is LNHDA, CDR2 SQIVND, per germline (reference sequence). The CDR3 consists of 13 residues. The trim removed 11 bases at V and 4 bases at J, leaving 9 bases unmatched. The CDR3 nucleotides are TGTGCCGCCAGTACAGGGGGGGCCACTGAAGCTTTCTTT. Translated: CAASTGGATEAFF. The full variable domain, its missing parts supplied by reference TRBV19 and TRBJ1-1, is DGGITQSPKYLFRKEGQNVTLSCEQNLNHDAMYWYRQDPGQGLRLIYYSQIVNDFQKGDIAEGYSVSREKKESFPLTVTSAQKNPTAFYLCAASTGGATEAFFGQGTRLTVV.

This clone occurred once. The V and J genes are TRBV11-2 and TRBJ2-2, with 8 bases that match TRBD1. Per germline, CDR1 SGHAT and CDR2 FQNNGV. The CDR3 spans 13 residues. After removal of 4 bases from V and 9 bases from J, the junction contained 4 bases not matched to a gene. Here the CDR3 reads CASSSTGEWELFF. DNA for the CDR3: TGTGCCAGCAGCTCGACAGGGGAATGGGAGCTGTTTTTT.

The chain joins TRBV30 to TRBJ1-1; TRBD1 might be the D (6 bases). Germline CDR1 reads GTSNPN; CDR2 reads SVGIG (reference sequence). The CDR3 extends over 14 amino acids. The V gene lost 0 bases and the J gene lost 8 bases, with 16 bases spanning the gap. As DNA, the CDR3 is TGTGCCTGGAGTGTACCCGACACAGGGTACGAAGCTTTCTTT. Encoded protein: CAWSVPDTGYEAFF.

As DNA, the CDR3 is TGTGCCAGCTCACCAGCTAGCACATCCACAGATACGCAGTATTTT. It yields the protein CASSPASTSTDTQYF. The chain joins TRBV18 to TRBJ2-3; TRBD2 might be the D (5 bases). V was trimmed by 2 bases and J by 2 bases, leaving 11 bases between them. There are 15 residues in the CDR3. Germline V gene lookup returns CDR1 KGHSH and CDR2 LQKENI.

The chain recombines TRBV5-1 with TRBJ2-3; 7 bases match TRBD2. J was trimmed by 2 bases and V by 7 bases; bases with no gene match: 7. Germline V gives CDR1 SGHRS, CDR2 YFSETQ. The CDR3 length is 14 residues. In DNA form, the CDR3 reads TGCGCCAGCGGGGGAGGGCCTTCCACAGATACGCAGTATTTT. Its protein is CASGGGPSTDTQYF.

The chain is built from TRBV6-4 and TRBJ2-2; weak D call: TRBD1 (6 bases). This CDR3 region has 13 residues. Trimming left V 5 bases short and J 4 bases short, with 8 bases between. The germline gives CDR1 MRHNA, CDR2 SNTAGT. The CDR3 protein is CASSRTATGELFF. CDR3 sequence (DNA): TGTGCCAGCAGTAGGACAGCCACCGGGGAGCTGTTTTTT.

This chain connects TRBV14 to TRBJ2-1; D gene uncertain. This CDR3 is 15 amino acids long. Trimming removed 1 base from V and 4 bases from J, with 11 bases in between. Germline CDR1 and CDR2: SGHDN and FVKESK. The DNA for the CDR3 is TGTGCCAGCAGCCAAGGGGCTTACCTATACAATGAGCAGTTCTTC. Protein sequence: CASSQGAYLYNEQFF.

The CDR3 sequence: CAWTLRDTQYF. The CDR3, as DNA: TGTGCCTGGACCTTACGGGATACGCAGTATTTT. This sequence joins TRBV30 and TRBJ2-3; unclear D gene. V was pared by 4 bases and J by 6 bases, with 8 bases between. Germline V gives CDR1 GTSNPN, CDR2 SVGIG (reference sequence). The CDR3 is 11 amino acids.

The chain recombines TRBV29-1 with TRBJ2-7, with D maybe TRBD1 (6 bases). Germline V lookup: CDR1 SQVTM, CDR2 ANQGSEA. This CDR3 is built from 16 residues. The V and J ends lost 6 bases and 0 bases respectively, with 21 bases between them. This CDR3 reads CSVETTGKRYSYEQYF. The CDR3 DNA is TGCAGCGTCGAAACGACAGGTAAAAGATACTCCTACGAGCAGTACTTC.

The J gene is TRBJ2-7, the V gene TRBV7-9; 7 bases align to TRBD1. Germline V lookup: CDR1 SEHNR, CDR2 FQNEAQ (reference sequence). The CDR3 runs to 14 residues. With 5 bases clipped from V and 1 base from J, the junction kept 5 bases outside the gene matches. The CDR3 here is CASSARDRSYEQYF. The CDR3 DNA is TGTGCCAGCAGCGCCCGGGACAGATCCTACGAGCAGTACTTC.

V usage is TRBV27 and J usage is TRBJ2-1; the match to TRBD2 covers 10 bases. The CDR3 runs to 16 residues. After removal of 4 bases from V and 3 bases from J, the junction contained 6 bases not matched to a gene. CDR1 is MNHEY, CDR2 SMNVEV, per germline (reference sequence). The CDR3 is CASSSTSGISYNEQFF. The CDR3 nucleotides are TGTGCCAGCAGTTCCACTAGCGGGATTAGCTACAATGAGCAGTTCTTC.

This clone appeared a single time. The rearrangement joins TRBV9 to TRBJ2-5; D is possibly TRBD2 (6 bases). V was cut by 0 bases and J by 6 bases, with 18 bases left in between. The V gene's germline CDR1 is SGDLS and CDR2 YYNGEE. The CDR3 sequence is 16 residues long. For the CDR3, the DNA is TGTGCCAGCAGCGTAGAGGGCTGGGGGACTTATCAGACCCAGTACTTC. Encoded protein: CASSVEGWGTYQTQYF.

This clone was observed once. The chain employs TRBV18 and TRBJ2-5; no clear D gene. Germline V gives CDR1 KGHSH, CDR2 LQKENI. V was shortened by 4 bases and J by 4 bases, with 22 bases between the two germline ends. CDR3 length: 17 residues. The CDR3 bases are TGTGCCAGCTCACTCAACAGTAACACCCCGATCAGAGAGACCCAGTACTTC. This gives the protein CASSLNSNTPIRETQYF.

V and J are TRBV19 and TRBJ2-7, with TRBD2 identical over 13 bases. Trimming removed 5 bases from V and 0 bases from J; junction bases left unmatched: 4. The CDR3 loop spans 16 amino acids. Germline CDR1 LNHDA, CDR2 SQIVND (reference sequence). CDR3 sequence (DNA): TGTGCCAGTAGTCCATGGACTAGCGGGAGCTCCTACGAGCAGTACTTC. Translated, it gives CASSPWTSGSSYEQYF.

This chain joins TRBV6-1 and TRBJ2-7; D might be TRBD2 (6 bases). Per the germline V gene, CDR1 is MNHNS and CDR2 is SASEGT. Trimming stripped 9 bases from V and 3 bases from J, with 15 bases between. The CDR3 covers 13 residues. DNA for the CDR3: TGTGCCAGTCACGGGACTGCTAGCTACGAGCAGTACTTC. Protein: CASHGTASYEQYF.

The chain recombines TRBV6-4 with TRBJ2-2; 11 nucleotides align to TRBD2. Per germline, CDR1 MRHNA and CDR2 SNTAGT. The CDR3 has 15 amino acids. V dropped 3 bases and J dropped 6; count of bases not matched to a gene: 3. The CDR3 DNA follows: TGTGCCAGCAGTGAACTAGCGGGAGACGCCGGGGAGCTGTTTTTT. This sequence encodes CASSELAGDAGELFF.

The chain uses TRBV5-1 and TRBJ1-2; D remains ambiguous. Germline CDR1 SGHRS, CDR2 YFSETQ. This CDR3 spans 13 amino acids. V lost 0 bases and J lost 2, with 5 bases in between. In DNA, the CDR3 is TGCGCCAGCAGCTTGGTCCTCAACTATGGCTACACCTTC. Its protein product is CASSLVLNYGYTF.

V and J are TRBV19 and TRBJ1-5; D gene unclear. Germline V gene sequence: CDR1 LNHDA, CDR2 SQIVND (reference sequence). Trimming removed 6 bases from V and 5 bases from J, with 8 bases in between. CDR3 size: 12 residues. CDR3 loop: CASRNSYQPQHF. DNA of the CDR3: TGTGCCAGTAGGAACAGTTATCAGCCCCAGCATTTT. Full variable domain (rest looked up from reference TRBV19 and TRBJ1-5): DGGITQSPKYLFRKEGQNVTLSCEQNLNHDAMYWYRQDPGQGLRLIYYSQIVNDFQKGDIAEGYSVSREKKESFPLTVTSAQKNPTAFYLCASRNSYQPQHFGDGTRLSIL.

The chain recombines TRBV29-1 with TRBJ2-7; D perhaps matches TRBD2 (5 bases). This CDR3 comprises 13 residues. Germline CDR1 and CDR2: SQVTM and ANQGSEA. V was clipped by 3 bases and J by 3 bases, with 12 bases between them. The CDR3 here is CSVERLTSYEQYF. The CDR3 coding sequence is TGCAGCGTTGAGAGACTAACCAGCTACGAGCAGTACTTC.

The J gene is TRBJ2-5, the V gene TRBV7-7; TRBD2 aligns across 11 bases. J was trimmed by 4 bases and V by 1 base; bases with no gene match: 8. Germline V CDR1 and CDR2: SSHAT, FNYEAQ (reference sequence). CDR3 length: 17 amino acids. The CDR3 loop is CASSLGGLSGRGETQYF. The CDR3 DNA reads as TGTGCCAGCAGCTTAGGGGGCCTTAGCGGGAGGGGAGAGACCCAGTACTTC.

The V and J genes are TRBV7-2 and TRBJ2-7; TRBD2 might be the D (6 bases). The CDR3 consists of 15 residues. In germline, CDR1 is SGHTA, CDR2 FQGNSA. The V end was cut by 3 bases, the J end by 4 bases, with 16 bases between. The CDR3 is CASSFNTGVVYEQYF. In nucleotides, the CDR3 is TGTGCCAGCAGCTTTAATACGGGAGTAGTTTACGAGCAGTACTTC.

The V call is TRBV27, the J call TRBJ2-2; 8 nucleotides match TRBD1. The ends lost 5 bases at V and 6 bases at J; junction bases unmatched: 2. Germline V lookup: CDR1 MNHEY, CDR2 SMNVEV (reference sequence). The CDR3 extends over 13 amino acids. For the CDR3, the DNA is TGTGCCAGCAGTCCAGGGGGCCCCGGGGAGCTGTTTTTT. Its translation is CASSPGGPGELFF.

The V gene is TRBV6-5, the J gene TRBJ2-5; TRBD1 agrees at 7 bases. Per the germline V gene, CDR1 is MNHEY and CDR2 is SVGAGI. V dropped 2 bases and J dropped 5; count of bases not matched to a gene: 8. CDR3 length: 15 residues. Here the CDR3 reads CASSYTDRIGETQYF. In DNA form, the CDR3 reads TGTGCCAGCAGTTACACGGACAGGATAGGGGAGACCCAGTACTTC.

V gene TRBV29-1 combines with J gene TRBJ1-4; D uncertain. This CDR3 has 11 amino acids. CDR1 SQVTM and CDR2 ANQGSEA come from the germline V gene. Between the trimmed V and J ends, which lost 3 bases and 7 bases, there was a span of 6 bases. CDR3 in DNA: TGCAGCGTTGATACAGCTGAAAAACTGTTTTTT. The encoded protein is CSVDTAEKLFF. Combining the CDR3 with reference TRBV29-1 and TRBJ1-4 gives the whole variable domain SAVISQKPSRDICQRGTSLTIQCQVDSQVTMMFWYRQQPGQSLTLIATANQGSEATYESGFVIDKFPISRPNLTFSTLTVSNMSPEDSSIYLCSVDTAEKLFFGSGTQLSVL.

This chain connects TRBV5-1 to TRBJ1-4; D is unclear. The V gene's germline CDR1 is SGHRS and CDR2 YFSETQ. CDR3 size: 15 residues. V was pared by 4 bases and J by 4 bases, with 14 bases between. The CDR3 reads CASSPRAANNEKLFF. CDR3 DNA: TGCGCCAGCAGCCCCCGCGCGGCCAATAATGAAAAACTGTTTTTT.